This T cell receptor (beta chain) derives from a study of cytotoxic CD8 clonotypes in ibrutinib-treated CLL. Study details: Response material was collected after a median about 11 months of treatment, range 6 to 36.

This CDR3 is built from 15 residues. CDR1 and CDR2 from the germline V gene are MDHEN and SYDVKM. V dropped 5 bases and J dropped 2; count of bases not matched to a gene: 9. This clone was observed a handful of times. Its matching antigen is unknown. Clones were sequenced by immunoSEQ multiplex PCR, and TCRdb holds only the in-frame ones, with some missing. The table includes more than 75,000 clones, roughly three quarters detected once. Study-level findings and limits: Contraction or stability on treatment was seen for public clonotypes, which were uncommon. In comparison with age-matched healthy donors, baseline clonality was higher and tracked circulating CD8+ T-cell counts. Samples from sustained-remission and progressing patients were taken at different times.

Sample: PBMCs, taken after 24 months of ibrutinib treatment. This chain links TRBV28 with TRBJ2-7; 7 positions agree with TRBD2. This TCR came from a human donor with chronic lymphocytic leukemia. This CDR3 is CASSRKVAGAYEQYF. The CDR3 DNA is TGTGCCAGCAGTAGAAAGGTAGCGGGTGCCTACGAGCAGTACTTC.